The 20 T cell receptor beta chains below were found in one sample sequenced in a study of blood T cell repertoires in COVID-19. Sequenced by immunoSEQ multiplex PCR; TCRdb stores in-frame clones only, minus some. The sample holds about 220,000 clones, around 84% seen once. Source material: peripheral blood. These receptors all come from a man aged 50-59 years who had recovered from COVID-19.

J is TRBJ2-3 and V is TRBV28; 7 bases are shared with TRBD1. Germline CDR1 MDHEN, CDR2 SYDVKM. CDR3 length: 15 amino acids. With V trimmed by 3 bases and J by 6 bases, 9 bases remained unmatched. The CDR3 protein is CASSFIGGPLDTQYF. CDR3 DNA sequence: TGTGCCAGCAGTTTCATAGGGGGCCCTTTGGATACGCAGTATTTT.

V is TRBV19 and J is TRBJ1-5, with 7 bases fitting TRBD1. V lost 6 bases and J lost 1; bases outside the gene matches: 3. Germline V gene data show CDR1 as LNHDA and CDR2 as SQIVND (reference sequence). The CDR3 is 14 amino acids. In DNA form, the CDR3 reads TGTGCCAGTAGAGCCAGGGGGAGCAATCAGCCCCAGCATTTT. Translation gives CASRARGSNQPQHF.

The chain recombines TRBV9 with TRBJ2-2; no reliable D call. This CDR3 is 14 amino acids long. Per the germline V gene, CDR1 is SGDLS and CDR2 is YYNGEE. Trimming took 4 bases from V and 3 from J, leaving 10 bases between them. CDR3 coding DNA: TGTGCCAGCAGCCCGACTTCCCACACCGGGGAGCTGTTTTTT. Its protein is CASSPTSHTGELFF.

The V call is TRBV3-1 (or the pseudogene TRBV3-2), the J call TRBJ2-1, with 8 bases fitting TRBD2. V dropped 3 bases and J dropped 10; count of bases not matched to a gene: 8. Germline V lookup: CDR1 LGHDT, CDR2 YNNKEL (reference sequence). This CDR3 comprises 14 residues. The CDR3 region has the DNA TGTGCCAGCAGCCATACAAGCGGGAGTTTGGAGCAGTTCTTC. Its translation is CASSHTSGSLEQFF.

This clone was observed once. One junction end does not reproduce the germline sequence, and a read error may be involved. The gene calls are TRBV18 and TRBJ1-6, with 10 bases lining up with TRBD1. CDR1 and CDR2 (germline): KGHSH, LQKENI. This CDR3 is built from 16 residues. The CDR3 is CASSPGGQGTNSALHF. For the CDR3, the DNA is TGTGCCAGCTCACCGGGGGGACAGGGGACCAATTCAGCCCTCCACTTT.

This chain connects TRBV18 to TRBJ2-7; TRBD2 matches 11 bases. The CDR3 length is 16 residues. Looked up from germline, CDR1 is KGHSH and CDR2 is LQKENI. After removal of 2 bases from V and 2 bases from J, the junction contained 5 bases not matched to a gene. The CDR3 spells CASSPTGTSGAYEQYF. In DNA form, the CDR3 reads TGTGCCAGCTCACCAACCGGGACTAGCGGAGCCTACGAGCAGTACTTC.

This clone was observed a single time. The CDR3 DNA reads as TGTGCCTGGACCCGATTCAGGCACACTGAAGCTTTCTTT. Protein sequence: CAWTRFRHTEAFF. J is TRBJ1-1 and V is TRBV30, with D unresolved. This CDR3 spans 13 amino acids. CDR1 is GTSNPN and CDR2 is SVGIG in the germline V gene (reference sequence). The V and J ends lost 4 bases and 3 bases respectively, with 12 bases between them.

The V and J genes are TRBV6-4 and TRBJ1-2; weak D call: TRBD1 (5 bases). This CDR3 is built from 17 residues. Germline V CDR1 and CDR2: MRHNA, SNTAGT. Trimming took 3 bases from V and 1 from J, leaving 18 bases between them. The CDR3 is CASSEAQTALNNYGYTF. Here the CDR3 DNA reads TGTGCCAGCAGTGAAGCGCAGACAGCACTCAATAACTATGGCTACACCTTC.

V and J are TRBV7-9 and TRBJ2-3, with 13 bases lining up with TRBD2. V lost 2 bases and J lost 4; bases outside the gene matches: 6. CDR3 size: 17 residues. From germline, CDR1 is SEHNR and CDR2 FQNEAQ (reference sequence). CDR3 residues: CASSLRTSGSGADTQYF. DNA for the CDR3: TGTGCCAGCAGCTTAAGGACTAGCGGGAGTGGGGCAGATACGCAGTATTTT.

The chain uses TRBV10-2 and TRBJ2-7; possible D gene TRBD1, 7 bases. The CDR3 has 14 amino acids. Trimming left V 6 bases short and J 4 bases short, with 16 bases between. Germline V CDR1 and CDR2: WSHSY, SAAADI. The CDR3, as DNA: TGCGCCAGCAGGGATAGCGGCAGGGGGTACGAGCAGTACTTC. Translation gives CASRDSGRGYEQYF.

This chain links TRBV6-6 with TRBJ2-2, with D possibly being TRBD1 (6 bases). V dropped 11 bases and J dropped 5 bases, with 21 bases sitting between them. This CDR3 is built from 15 residues. The germline CDR1 and CDR2 sequences are MNHNY and SVGAGI (reference sequence). CDR3 DNA: TGTGCCGAACAGGGTGTCAGGGCACCAACCGGGGAGCTGTTTTTT. Protein product: CAEQGVRAPTGELFF.

This chain uses TRBV2 with TRBJ1-5; the match to TRBD1 covers 9 bases. The CDR3 extends over 18 amino acids. From germline, CDR1 is SNHLY and CDR2 FYNNEI. The junction had 14 bases not matched to a gene; V was cut back by 0 bases and J by 8 bases. The CDR3 loop reads CASSEAPGQGPLSEPQHF. The CDR3 region has the DNA TGTGCCAGCAGTGAAGCGCCGGGACAGGGCCCTCTGTCTGAGCCCCAGCATTTT.

This rearrangement joins TRBV7-8 to TRBJ2-3; D is perhaps TRBD1 (5 bases). This CDR3 has 15 residues. Germline CDR1 is SGHVS and CDR2 is FQNEAQ. The V end was cut by 2 bases, the J end by 3 bases, with 12 bases between. The CDR3 region is CASSLQGFGTDTQYF. CDR3 DNA sequence: TGTGCCAGCAGCTTACAGGGATTTGGGACAGATACGCAGTATTTT.

The CDR3 loop reads CASSEVTGTKNIQYF. Written as DNA, the CDR3 is TGTGCCAGCAGTGAAGTAACAGGGACCAAAAACATTCAGTACTTC. The chain combines TRBV6-1 with TRBJ2-4, with D perhaps matching TRBD1 (6 bases). The CDR3 has 15 residues. Germline V gene data show CDR1 as MNHNS and CDR2 as SASEGT. V was clipped by 1 base and J by 2 bases, with 9 bases between them.

This clone has a single count. V gene TRBV30 combines with J gene TRBJ1-4, with 9 bases lining up with TRBD1. V shed 2 bases and J 9 bases; nucleotides not matched to a gene: 7. Per the germline V gene, CDR1 is GTSNPN and CDR2 is SVGIG (reference sequence). The CDR3 has 14 residues. CDR3 sequence: CAWSSGTGSKKLFF. CDR3 coding DNA: TGTGCCTGGAGTTCCGGGACAGGGTCTAAAAAACTGTTTTTT.

This chain joins TRBV10-2 and TRBJ1-5; 7 bases line up with TRBD1. CDR1 and CDR2 from the germline V gene are WSHSY and SAAADI. The ends lost 7 bases at V and 6 bases at J; junction bases unmatched: 9. This CDR3 region has 14 residues. The CDR3 DNA reads as TGCGCCAGCAAAGACACAGGGGTAGGTCAGCCCCAGCATTTT. This gives the protein CASKDTGVGQPQHF.

This chain connects TRBV29-1 to TRBJ2-1; D possibly corresponds to TRBD2 (5 bases). V gave up 4 bases and J gave up 3 bases, with 19 bases separating them. Looked up from germline, CDR1 is SQVTM and CDR2 is ANQGSEA. This CDR3 comprises 16 residues. The CDR3 sequence is CSVAPRLSGLYNEQFF. Written as DNA, the CDR3 is TGCAGCGTTGCCCCCCGACTGAGCGGCCTCTACAATGAGCAGTTCTTC.

The chain couples TRBV14 to TRBJ1-4; weak D call: TRBD1 (6 bases). Germline V gene sequence: CDR1 SGHDN, CDR2 FVKESK. The CDR3 runs 14 residues. Trimming took 4 bases from V and 8 from J, leaving 14 bases between them. CDR3 amino acids: CASSLLDRTEKLFF. The CDR3 DNA is TGTGCCAGCAGCCTCCTGGACAGAACAGAAAAACTGTTTTTT.

The chain combines TRBV28 with TRBJ2-5; TRBD1 aligns across 8 bases. Germline lookup yields CDR1 MDHEN and CDR2 SYDVKM. V shed 6 bases and J 4 bases; nucleotides not matched to a gene: 10. The CDR3 has 15 amino acids. The CDR3 DNA reads TGTGCCAGCAGCCTCAGAGGACAGGGTGGAGAGACCCAGTACTTC. Residues: CASSLRGQGGETQYF.

Details on this clone: Distinct nucleotide sequences in the sample also encode this CDR3. The CDR3 here is CASSYSSSGGNEQFF. Written as DNA, the CDR3 is TGTGCCAGCAGTTACTCGTCTAGCGGGGGAAATGAGCAGTTCTTC. V is TRBV6-5 and J is TRBJ2-1; 10 bases agree with TRBD2. CDR3 length: 15 residues. The J segment lost 7 bases and the V segment lost 0 bases, leaving 3 bases of the junction unmatched. The V gene's germline CDR1 is MNHEY and CDR2 SVGAGI.